The rows below give T cell receptor beta chains drawn from one sample of a study of T cell responses to AZD1222 COVID-19 vaccine. The repertoire was sequenced with immunoSEQ multiplex PCR; TCRdb's copy has only in-frame clones and lacks some. The sample has 80,000 to 130,000 clones, roughly 91% seen once. The specimen comprised peripheral blood, sampled on day 0 of AZD1222 vaccination. All receptors come from an adult in good health. Both conserved end residues are part of each CDR3. The D gene is left open where the match is weak. Clone size appears in some rows only: once, few, many, or a class for an expanded clone.

clone_size,v_call,j_call,d_call,cdr3_aa,cdr3_nt
-,TRBV10-3,TRBJ1-6,TRBD1,CAISESGTGGNRNSPLHF,TGTGCCATCAGTGAGTCGGGAACAGGGGGGAATCGTAATTCACCCCTCCACTTT
-,TRBV2,TRBJ2-2,-,CASAVGGELFF,TGTGCCAGCGCCGTCGGCGGGGAGCTGTTTTTT
once,TRBV7-7,TRBJ2-1,-,CASSFSDSSNEQFF,TGTGCTAGCAGCTTTTCGGACTCGAGCAATGAGCAGTTCTTC
-,TRBV6-1,TRBJ2-3,TRBD2,CASSEDSGSYTQYF,TGTGCCAGCAGTGAAGATAGCGGGAGTTATACGCAGTATTTT
-,TRBV9,TRBJ1-6,-,CASSVAGGHNSPLHF,TGTGCCAGCAGCGTAGCTGGAGGCCATAATTCACCCCTCCACTTT
-,TRBV2,TRBJ1-5,TRBD1,CASSGQGASNQPQHF,TGTGCCAGCAGTGGACAGGGAGCGAGCAATCAGCCCCAGCATTTT
once,TRBV10-3,TRBJ1-6,-,CASGTSDNSPLHF,TGTGCCAGTGGGACTTCAGACAATTCACCCCTCCACTTT
-,TRBV19,TRBJ1-1,TRBD1,CASSIQGGTEAFF,TGTGCCAGTAGTATTCAGGGGGGTACTGAAGCTTTCTTT
few,TRBV9,TRBJ2-6,-,CASSGTASSGANVLTF,TGTGCCAGCAGCGGGACAGCATCCTCTGGGGCCAACGTCCTGACTTTC
once,TRBV7-9,TRBJ1-1,-,CASSLGGANTEAFF,TGTGCCAGCAGCTTAGGGGGCGCCAACACTGAAGCTTTCTTT
-,TRBV2,TRBJ2-1,-,CASRAEYYNEQFF,TGTGCCAGCAGAGCGGAATACTACAATGAGCAGTTCTTC
-,TRBV14,TRBJ2-3,-,CASSHPRQVAADTQYF,TGTGCCAGCAGCCATCCCAGACAGGTGGCGGCAGATACGCAGTATTTT
-,TRBV6-5,TRBJ2-1,-,CASRGDGSSYNEQFF,TGTGCCAGCAGAGGGGACGGCAGCTCCTACAATGAGCAGTTCTTC
-,TRBV14,TRBJ1-2,TRBD1,CASSHRDRGFDGYTF,TGTGCCAGCAGCCACCGGGACAGGGGTTTCGATGGCTACACCTTC
once,TRBV28,TRBJ1-5,-,CASAPYSNQPQHF,TGTGCCAGCGCTCCCTATAGCAATCAGCCCCAGCATTTT
-,TRBV6-5,TRBJ1-1,-,CASSYSKGAEAFF,TGTGCCAGCAGTTACTCAAAGGGGGCTGAAGCTTTCTTT
-,TRBV7-6,TRBJ2-7,TRBD2,CASSNDLAGGSDEQYF,TGTGCCAGCAGCAATGACCTAGCGGGAGGCTCTGACGAGCAGTACTTC
-,TRBV27,TRBJ1-1,-,CASSPGRLNTEAFF,TGTGCCAGCTCCCCGGGACGGCTGAACACTGAAGCTTTCTTT
-,TRBV6-5,TRBJ2-7,-,CASRRDSPGSYEQYF,TGTGCCAGCAGGCGAGACTCTCCAGGCTCCTACGAGCAGTACTTC
-,TRBV10-2,TRBJ1-2,TRBD1,CASGRDRAYGYTF,TGCGCCAGCGGACGGGACAGGGCCTATGGCTACACCTTC
-,TRBV5-1,TRBJ1-6,-,CASSLEGGLLSYNSPLHF,TGCGCCAGCAGCTTGGAAGGGGGACTCCTCTCCTATAATTCACCCCTCCACTTT
-,TRBV6-5,TRBJ1-4,-,CASRPTGTQNEKLFF,TGTGCCAGCAGGCCTACCGGGACACAAAATGAAAAACTGTTTTTT
-,TRBV3-1/TRBV3-2,TRBJ1-6,-,CASSRQGAFDSPLHF,TGTGCCAGCAGCCGGCAGGGAGCGTTTGATTCACCCCTCCACTTT
-,TRBV6-1,TRBJ1-5,-,CASSESRWGQPQHF,TGTGCCAGCAGTGAAAGTCGGTGGGGTCAGCCCCAGCATTTT
-,TRBV30,TRBJ1-3,TRBD1,CAWSPGGWSGNTIYF,TGTGCCTGGAGTCCAGGGGGATGGTCTGGAAACACCATATATTTT
once,TRBV4-2,TRBJ1-1,TRBD1,CASSPMVGDRGTEAFF,TGTGCCAGCAGCCCAATGGTAGGGGACAGGGGTACTGAAGCTTTCTTT
-,TRBV5-1,TRBJ2-1,-,CASSFGSSYNEQFF,TGCGCCAGCAGCTTCGGGAGCTCCTACAATGAGCAGTTCTTC
-,TRBV11-3,TRBJ1-6,-,CASSSSGASNSPLHF,TGTGCCAGCAGCTCCTCGGGGGCTTCAAATTCACCCCTCCACTTT